Listed here are 24 T cell receptor beta chains from one sample, sequenced in a study of Tregs in tolerant kidney transplant recipients. Assay: immunoSEQ multiplex PCR; the TCRdb copy retains only in-frame clones and omits some. The sample shows approximately 69,000 clones, about 89% of them seen only once. The sequenced sample was CD4+ T cells from blood, obtained before the transplant. The receptor source for this set is a human donor who received a combined kidney and bone marrow transplant.

The rearrangement uses TRBV27 and TRBJ2-6; 9 nucleotides agree with TRBD1. The CDR3 totals 18 residues. Germline CDR1 reads MNHEY; CDR2 reads SMNVEV (reference sequence). Trimming took 0 bases from V and 1 from J; bases not matched to a gene: 4. The CDR3 reads CASSLSGTGKSGANVLTF. The CDR3 DNA is TGTGCCAGCAGTTTATCGGGGACAGGGAAGTCTGGGGCCAACGTCCTGACTTTC.

The count of this clone is one. The chain recombines TRBV7-3 with TRBJ2-1; 8 bases line up with TRBD2. There are 15 residues in the CDR3. CDR1 is SGHTA, CDR2 FQGTGA, per germline. Trimming took 3 bases from V and 4 from J; bases not matched to a gene: 5. The CDR3 region is CASSLRLAGYNEQFF. The CDR3 nucleotides read TGTGCCAGCAGCTTGCGGCTAGCGGGTTACAATGAGCAGTTCTTC. The whole variable domain, filled in from reference TRBV7-3 and TRBJ2-1, reads GAGVSQTPSNKVTEKGKYVELRCDPISGHTALYWYRQSLGQGPEFLIYFQGTGAADDSGLPNDRFFAVRPEGSVSTLKIQRTERGDSAVYLCASSLRLAGYNEQFFGPGTRLTVL.

V is TRBV7-9 and J is TRBJ1-1; 7 nucleotides match TRBD1. In germline, CDR1 is SEHNR, CDR2 FQNEAQ (reference sequence). Trimming cost V 4 bases and J 5 bases; bases outside gene matches: 10. This CDR3 is 15 amino acids long. CDR3 sequence: CASSSYRGAGTEAFF. As DNA, the CDR3 is TGTGCCAGCAGCTCCTACAGGGGCGCGGGAACTGAAGCTTTCTTT.

V gene TRBV7-3 combines with J gene TRBJ1-1; D is possibly TRBD1 (5 bases). The CDR3 consists of 15 residues. CDR1 SGHTA and CDR2 FQGTGA come from the germline V gene. V was trimmed by 5 bases and J by 4 bases, leaving 17 bases between them. DNA for the CDR3: TGTGCCAGCAGCCGGGGGGGAGGAGGGAGCACTGAAGCTTTCTTT. Encoded protein: CASSRGGGGSTEAFF.

This chain joins TRBV10-3 and TRBJ2-3, with 7 bases that match TRBD1. Unmatched junction bases numbered 11, after V lost 9 bases and J lost 14 bases. This CDR3 has 11 amino acids. Germline assignment: CDR1 ENHRY and CDR2 SYGVKD. The CDR3 region has the DNA TGTGCCATTGAGGGAAGGACAGGCCTGTATTTT. Protein: CAIEGRTGLYF.

The chain links TRBV7-2 to TRBJ1-2, with 7 bases matching TRBD1. V lost 1 base, J lost 3 bases, and 5 bases stayed unmatched. This CDR3 is built from 15 residues. Germline-derived CDR1 and CDR2 are SGHTA and FQGNSA. This chain's CDR3 is CASSLEGASYYGYTF. CDR3 DNA: TGTGCCAGCAGCTTAGAGGGGGCCTCCTACTATGGCTACACCTTC.

V gene TRBV30 combines with J gene TRBJ2-3, with TRBD2 matching 10 bases. Germline V gives CDR1 GTSNPN, CDR2 SVGIG (reference sequence). CDR3 length: 15 residues. The junction had 9 bases not matched to a gene; V was cut back by 5 bases and J by 4 bases. CDR3 DNA: TGTGCCTGGGTCTTAGCGGGAGGTCCCCCAGATACGCAGTATTTT. Amino acids: CAWVLAGGPPDTQYF.

The chain employs TRBV27 and TRBJ2-3, with 10 bases identical to TRBD2. The CDR3 consists of 16 residues. In germline, CDR1 is MNHEY, CDR2 SMNVEV (reference sequence). Trimming removed 4 bases from V and 2 bases from J; junction bases left unmatched: 6. CDR3 DNA sequence: TGTGCCAGCAGTTCTAGACTAGCGGGCCTCACAGATACGCAGTATTTT. This gives the protein CASSSRLAGLTDTQYF.

The V and J genes are TRBV6-1 and TRBJ1-4; 10 bases align to TRBD1. The V gene end was trimmed by 4 bases and the J gene end by 4 bases; junction bases not matched to a gene: 6. Germline V gives CDR1 MNHNS, CDR2 SASEGT. The CDR3 consists of 16 residues. The CDR3 reads CASSGGQGYGNEKLFF. As DNA, the CDR3 is TGTGCCAGCAGTGGGGGACAGGGGTACGGTAATGAAAAACTGTTTTTT.

V gene TRBV7-9 combines with J gene TRBJ2-7; D remains unclear. This CDR3 is built from 11 residues. The ends were cut back, 4 bases at V and 2 bases at J, with 3 bases in the middle. Per germline, CDR1 SEHNR and CDR2 FQNEAQ (reference sequence). CDR3 protein: CASSSAYEQYF. The DNA of the CDR3 is TGTGCCAGCAGCTCTGCCTACGAGCAGTACTTC.

This chain connects TRBV5-8 to TRBJ2-6; D perhaps matches TRBD2 (6 bases). V was pared by 0 bases and J by 0 bases, with 13 bases between. There are 18 residues in the CDR3. The V gene's germline CDR1 is SGHTS and CDR2 YDEGEE. CDR3 region: CASSLVGSGSSGANVLTF. Here the CDR3 DNA reads TGTGCCAGCAGCTTGGTCGGTAGCGGCAGCTCTGGGGCCAACGTCCTGACTTTC.

This clone appeared a few times. CDR3 loop: CASSLDSGRAPQFF. The CDR3, as DNA: TGCGCCAGCAGCTTGGATAGCGGGAGGGCTCCTCAGTTCTTC. The rearrangement joins TRBV5-1 to TRBJ2-1; 11 bases map to TRBD2. Germline V gene data show CDR1 as SGHRS and CDR2 as YFSETQ. There are 14 residues in the CDR3. V trimming: 0 bases; J trimming: 13 bases; junction bases outside the gene matches: 6. The entire variable domain, with the rest obtained from reference TRBV5-1 and TRBJ2-1, is as follows: KAGVTQTPRYLIKTRGQQVTLSCSPISGHRSVSWYQQTPGQGLQFLFEYFSETQRNKGNFPGRFSGRQFSNSRSEMNVSTLELGDSALYLCASSLDSGRAPQFFGPGTRLTVL.

This chain uses TRBV9 with TRBJ2-7, with D possibly matching TRBD1 (6 bases). The CDR3 totals 15 residues. Between the trimmed V and J ends, which lost 3 bases and 2 bases, there was a span of 15 bases. Germline CDR1 reads SGDLS; CDR2 reads YYNGEE. The CDR3 here is CASSATTGDTYEQYF. Here the CDR3 DNA reads TGTGCCAGCAGCGCCACGACAGGCGATACCTACGAGCAGTACTTC.

CDR3 in amino acids: CASSLGRRTNYGYTF. CDR3 DNA sequence: TGTGCCAGCAGCCTAGGTAGGCGGACTAACTATGGCTACACCTTC. The chain is built from TRBV5-6 and TRBJ1-2; D uncertain. Germline V gene sequence: CDR1 SGHDT, CDR2 YYEEEE. This CDR3 comprises 15 residues. Between the trimmed V and J ends, which lost 4 bases and 0 bases, there was a span of 13 bases.

This chain uses TRBV5-1 with TRBJ2-5; D ambiguous. Germline V gene data show CDR1 as SGHRS and CDR2 as YFSETQ. CDR3 length equals 13 residues. V was cut by 0 bases and J by 3 bases, with 6 bases left in between. The CDR3 bases are TGCGCCAGCAGCTTGGGACTGGAAGAGACCCAGTACTTC. Its protein is CASSLGLEETQYF.

This clone was seen just once. The DNA of the CDR3 is TGTGCCAGCAGCTGGGGGGGCGGGGAGCTGTTTTTT. Its protein product is CASSWGGGELFF. V gene TRBV6-5 combines with J gene TRBJ2-2; 7 bases agree with TRBD2. CDR3 size: 12 residues. The V and J ends lost 6 bases and 7 bases, in that order; junction bases with no gene match: 2. The V gene's germline CDR1 is MNHEY and CDR2 SVGAGI.

The chain links TRBV28 to TRBJ2-1; D gene unclear. CDR1 and CDR2 from the germline V gene are MDHEN and SYDVKM. The CDR3 loop spans 13 amino acids. V was shortened by 8 bases and J by 9 bases, with 17 bases between the two germline ends. CDR3 amino acids: CASDSLIPTEQFF. CDR3 sequence (DNA): TGTGCCAGCGACTCGTTAATTCCGACTGAGCAGTTCTTC.

V is TRBV9 and J is TRBJ2-3; TRBD2 might be the D (5 bases). V was pared by 1 base and J by 4 bases, with 7 bases between. CDR3 length: 13 residues. The germline gives CDR1 SGDLS, CDR2 YYNGEE. The CDR3 reads CASSVSGADTQYF. CDR3 nucleotides: TGTGCCAGCAGCGTATCCGGGGCAGATACGCAGTATTTT.

This clone was detected a few times. The rearrangement uses TRBV6-5 and TRBJ1-2; tentatively, D is TRBD1 (5 bases). This CDR3 has 14 amino acids. Trimming took off 6 bases at V and 8 bases at J, with 19 bases between the two ends. Germline V gives CDR1 MNHEY, CDR2 SVGAGI. CDR3 nucleotide sequence: TGTGCCAGCAGCCAGGAGGGGTTGCAGGCCGGCTACACCTTC. Residues: CASSQEGLQAGYTF.

The chain recombines TRBV28 with TRBJ2-2; TRBD2 aligns across 9 bases. J gave up 7 bases and V 2 bases, and 2 bases lay outside the gene matches. CDR1 is MDHEN and CDR2 is SYDVKM in the germline V gene. The CDR3 has 14 amino acids. The CDR3 nucleotides are TGTGCCAGCAGTTTACTAGCGGGAAGCGGGGAGCTGTTTTTT. This translates into CASSLLAGSGELFF.

The chain employs TRBV7-9 and TRBJ2-7; 7 bases line up with TRBD1. The CDR3 has 14 amino acids. Trimming removed 3 bases from V and 0 bases from J; junction bases left unmatched: 2. The germline gives CDR1 SEHNR, CDR2 FQNEAQ (reference sequence). The CDR3, as DNA: TGTGCCAGCAGCTTGGGACAGAACTCCTACGAGCAGTACTTC. This encodes CASSLGQNSYEQYF.

The chain uses TRBV5-1 and TRBJ2-7, with a weak D call TRBD1 (6 bases). CDR1 is SGHRS, CDR2 YFSETQ, per germline. The CDR3 has 14 residues. The V end lost 1 base, the J end lost 5 bases, and 13 bases lay between the germline ends. Written as DNA, the CDR3 is TGCGCCAGCAGCTTGATGGCGACAGGAGACGAGCAGTACTTC. Encoded protein: CASSLMATGDEQYF.

V usage is TRBV4-1 and J usage is TRBJ2-7, with a weak D call TRBD2 (6 bases). The CDR3 covers 14 residues. V shed 3 bases and J shed 4 bases, with 13 bases lying between them. Per the germline V gene, CDR1 is MGHRA and CDR2 is YSYEKL. The CDR3 nucleotides are TGCGCCAGCAGCCAGGTCTCGCGGGGTTACGAGCAGTACTTC. It yields the protein CASSQVSRGYEQYF.

The chain is built from TRBV6-1 and TRBJ2-3; perhaps TRBD1 as D (6 bases). The germline V gene encodes CDR1 MNHNS and CDR2 SASEGT. The CDR3 sequence is 17 residues long. V was pared by 4 bases and J by 4 bases, with 21 bases between. CDR3 bases: TGTGCCAGCAGTGGACAGGCTCCCTCCTCACTTCCAGATACGCAGTATTTT. Translation gives CASSGQAPSSLPDTQYF.